A selection of T cell receptor beta chains follows, all from one sample in a study of blood T cell repertoires in COVID-19. The table came from immunoSEQ multiplex PCR; TCRdb's copy has only in-frame clones and leaves some out. The sample holds about 320,000 clones; about 89% are singletons and the top ten take 5% to 5.5%. The sample consisted of PBMCs or T cells enriched from blood (not recorded which). The receptors were sampled from a man aged 55-75 years who had recovered from COVID-19. Both conserved end residues are part of each CDR3. D genes are given only for firm matches. For some rows the clone size is stated as once, few or many, or as a class when expanded; others skip it.

>.|TRBJ1-1|TRBV2|.|12
TGTGCCAGCCAGGGTCTGGACAGCGAAGCTTTCTTT
CASQGLDSEAFF
>.|TRBJ1-2|TRBV6-1|.|14
TGTGCCAGCAGTGAGGGCACGCCCAGCTATGGCTACACCTTC
CASSEGTPSYGYTF
>.|TRBJ2-3|TRBV24-1|TRBD1|15
TGTGCCACCAGTGATCCGGGACAGGGATCGGATACGCAGTATTTT
CATSDPGQGSDTQYF
>.|TRBJ2-1|TRBV4-2|TRBD2|16
TGTGCCAGCAGCCAAGATTGGACTAGCGGTGTTAATGAGCAGTTCTTC
CASSQDWTSGVNEQFF
>few|TRBJ1-1|TRBV28|.|12
TGTGCCAGCAGGGAGGGAAACACTGAAGCTTTCTTT
CASREGNTEAFF
>.|TRBJ2-7|TRBV5-1|TRBD1|13
TGCGCCAGCAGCCAAGACAGGGGTTGGGAGCAGTACTTC
CASSQDRGWEQYF
>.|TRBJ2-7|TRBV25-1|TRBD1|15
TGTGCCAGCAGTGCCCAAACAGGGGTCCGATCCGAGCAGTACTTC
CASSAQTGVRSEQYF
>.|TRBJ1-1|TRBV28|TRBD1|13
TGTGCCAGCAGTGATTACAGGGGGCAGGTGGCTTTCTTT
CASSDYRGQVAFF
>.|TRBJ2-3|TRBV5-1|.|14
TGCGCCAGCAGTTCTGGAGGGAGCAGAGATACGCAGTATTTT
CASSSGGSRDTQYF
>.|TRBJ2-1|TRBV29-1|TRBD1|15
TGCAGCGTCGCTCTGGGCAGGGGGTATTACAATGAGCAGTTCTTC
CSVALGRGYYNEQFF
>.|TRBJ2-3|TRBV18|.|17
TGTGCCAGTCGTCCACCGGGAGCGCCAGGGACCACAGATACGCAGTATTTT
CASRPPGAPGTTDTQYF
>.|TRBJ2-1|TRBV5-1|TRBD2|16
TGCGCCAGCAGCCCGGGGGTAGCGGGGACCTACAATGAGCAGTTCTTC
CASSPGVAGTYNEQFF
>.|TRBJ2-7|TRBV30|.|17
TGTGCCTGGAGTGTGAGGGATACGACCCCCAGGGGCTACGAGCAGTACTTC
CAWSVRDTTPRGYEQYF
>.|TRBJ2-3|TRBV5-1|TRBD1|14
TGCGCCAGCGGCCGGACAGGGGGAACAGATACGCAGTATTTT
CASGRTGGTDTQYF
>.|TRBJ2-3|TRBV5-6|TRBD1|15
TGTGCCAGCAGCTGGCGGGGGACAGGGCAAAATACGCAGTATTTT
CASSWRGTGQNTQYF
>.|TRBJ1-3|TRBV6-5|.|16
TGTGCCAGCAGTTACTCGCGTACGAGCTCTGGAAACACCATATATTTT
CASSYSRTSSGNTIYF
>.|TRBJ2-3|TRBV15|TRBD2|17
TGTGCCACCAGCAGCCTCCCGGGTAGCGGGCACACAGATACGCAGTATTTT
CATSSLPGSGHTDTQYF
>.|TRBJ1-4|TRBV5-1|.|17
TGCGCCAGCAGCCTCTTTCTCAGAGGAGGGACTAATGAAAAACTGTTTTTT
CASSLFLRGGTNEKLFF
>.|TRBJ1-1|TRBV6-2/TRBV6-3|.|16
TGTGCCAGCAGCCCTGACAGGATAATGTTGAACACTGAAGCTTTCTTT
CASSPDRIMLNTEAFF
>.|TRBJ1-4|TRBV6-6|.|14
TGTGCCAGCAGTTCGGGCAGGGGACGAGAAAAACTGTTTTTT
CASSSGRGREKLFF
>few|TRBJ2-5|TRBV11-3|TRBD2|16
TGTGCCAGCAGCTTAGGAGGGCGGGGGGACCAAGAGACCCAGTACTTC
CASSLGGRGDQETQYF
>.|TRBJ2-3|TRBV19|TRBD1|16
TGTGCCAGTAGTATTTGGACAGGGTCCAACACAGATACGCAGTATTTT
CASSIWTGSNTDTQYF
>.|TRBJ2-7|TRBV9|TRBD1|14
TGTGCCAGCAGCGAGGGACAGGGATCCTACGAGCAGTACTTC
CASSEGQGSYEQYF
>once|TRBJ2-1|TRBV5-1|.|17
TGCGCCAGCAGCTTGGGTGCGCGGCTAGCGAGTTACAATGAGCAGTTCTTC
CASSLGARLASYNEQFF
>.|TRBJ2-3|TRBV6-1|.|14
TGTGCCAGCAGTGAAAACAGGGTGACAGATACGCAGTATTTT
CASSENRVTDTQYF
>.|TRBJ1-3|TRBV7-3|.|14
TGTGCCAGCAGCCTAGGACAGCCTGGAAACACCATATATTTT
CASSLGQPGNTIYF
>.|TRBJ1-1|TRBV14|TRBD1|17
TGTGCCAGCAGCCCATTACAGGGGCGAGACCTGAACACTGAAGCTTTCTTT
CASSPLQGRDLNTEAFF
>.|TRBJ1-1|TRBV6-5|.|15
TGTGCCAGCAGTTACTCCAGGGGAGGGGGCACTGAAGCTTTCTTT
CASSYSRGGGTEAFF
>.|TRBJ1-5|TRBV11-2|.|12
TGTGCCAGCAGCTACGGAGGGGAGCCCCAGCATTTT
CASSYGGEPQHF
>.|TRBJ1-5|TRBV7-9|.|13
TGTGCCAGCAGCTTCACTGATAATCAGCCCCAGCATTTT
CASSFTDNQPQHF
>.|TRBJ1-1|TRBV9|.|16
TGTGCCAGCACCCGGGGAGAAGGGCAGCGCCACACTGAAGCTTTCTTT
CASTRGEGQRHTEAFF
>.|TRBJ2-2|TRBV7-2|TRBD2|16
TGTGCCAGCAGCCCTCCCGGGACTAGCGGCACCGGGGAGCTGTTTTTT
CASSPPGTSGTGELFF
>few|TRBJ2-1|TRBV7-9|.|11
TGTGCCAGCAGCGAGGGTGGGAATGAGTTCTTC
CASSEGGNEFF
>.|TRBJ1-5|TRBV20-1|.|11
TGCAGTGCTAGCGTCGGTCAGCCCCAGCATTTT
CSASVGQPQHF
>few|TRBJ2-1|TRBV6-5|TRBD2|15
TGTGCCAGCAGTTGGACTAGCGGGACCTACAATGAGCAGTTCTTC
CASSWTSGTYNEQFF
>.|TRBJ1-5|TRBV24-1|TRBD1|15
TGTGCCACCTCCCTGGGGGGACAGGTACGTGGACCCCAGCATTTT
CATSLGGQVRGPQHF
>.|TRBJ2-3|TRBV7-9|.|12
TGTGCCAGCAGCCCACTAGCAGATACGCAGTATTTT
CASSPLADTQYF
>.|TRBJ1-1|TRBV7-2|TRBD1|13
TGTGCCAGCAGCTTAGGTCGGGGACAGCTGCCTTTCTTT
CASSLGRGQLPFF
>.|TRBJ1-4|TRBV19|.|15
TGTGCCAGTAGTATCGGACGGACTTCTAATGAAAAACTGTTTTTT
CASSIGRTSNEKLFF
>few|TRBJ2-2|TRBV4-3|.|15
TGCGCCAGCAGCCAAGGTGTCGGGTACACCGGGGAGCTGTTTTTT
CASSQGVGYTGELFF
>.|TRBJ2-7|TRBV5-5|TRBD1|15
TGTGCCAGCAGCTTATGGACAGGGGCCCCCTACGAGCAGTACTTC
CASSLWTGAPYEQYF
>.|TRBJ2-1|TRBV11-3|TRBD2|15
TGTGCCAGCAGCGTAGGACTAGCGACAGGCAATGAGCAGTTCTTC
CASSVGLATGNEQFF
>.|TRBJ1-6|TRBV6-5|TRBD1|15
TGTGCCAGCAGGACACAGGGGGCTAGTAATTCACCCCTCCACTTT
CASRTQGASNSPLHF
>.|TRBJ1-1|TRBV28|.|15
TGTGCCAGCAGTCAACCGGGACTGATGAACACTGAAGCTTTCTTT
CASSQPGLMNTEAFF
>.|TRBJ2-3|TRBV18|TRBD2|15
TGTGCCAGCTCACCACCAATAGCGGGAGCAGATACGCAGTATTTT
CASSPPIAGADTQYF
>.|TRBJ1-1|TRBV11-2|.|15
TGTGCCAGCAGCTTAGGGGGGCAGGCTAACACTGAAGCTTTCTTT
CASSLGGQANTEAFF
>.|TRBJ1-4|TRBV6-5|.|16
TGTGCCAGCAGTTATACCCTAACGGGTAACGATGAAAAACTGTTTTTT
CASSYTLTGNDEKLFF
>.|TRBJ1-4|TRBV18|TRBD1|14
TGTGCCAGCTCACCAGGGACAGGGAATGAAAAACTGTTTTTT
CASSPGTGNEKLFF
>once|TRBJ2-7|TRBV5-1|TRBD2|16
TGCGCCAGCAGCTTGGGTTACGGACTAGCGGGAGACGAGCAGTACTTC
CASSLGYGLAGDEQYF
>.|TRBJ2-3|TRBV27|.|11
TGTGCCAGCAAGCACGAGGATACGCAGTATTTT
CASKHEDTQYF
>few|TRBJ1-5|TRBV29-1|.|12
TGCAGCCCCCGGGATTGGAATCAGCCCCAGCATTTT
CSPRDWNQPQHF
>.|TRBJ1-1|TRBV27|.|14
TGTGCCAGCAGTTTAAATCGTGGACAAGAAGAAGCTTTCTTT
CASSLNRGQEEAFF
>.|TRBJ2-7|TRBV13|.|15
TGTGCCAGCAGCTACTCCCGGGACTTTTCCTACGAGCAGTACTTC
CASSYSRDFSYEQYF